The 11 T cell receptor beta chains below all came from one sample that was sequenced in a study of T cells after yellow fever vaccination. One entry per CDR3 protein, called by TCRdb with MiXCR from the 5' RACE reads. The table has about 160,000 distinct CDR3 sequences, around 7% seen once. This material consisted of CD4+ T cells sorted from PBMCs, taken around 5 days after the first yellow fever vaccination. Source of these receptors: a man between 18 and 29 years old who received the YFV17D yellow fever vaccine.

The rearrangement uses TRBV14 and TRBJ2-3, with 10 bases aligning to TRBD2. The CDR3 runs 16 residues. With V trimmed by 4 bases and J by 2 bases, 6 bases remained unmatched. CDR1 and CDR2 (germline): SGHDN, FVKESK. CDR3 region: CASSPLTSGLTDTQYF. As DNA, the CDR3 is TGTGCCAGCAGCCCCCTGACTAGCGGGCTCACAGATACGCAGTATTTT.

The chain recombines TRBV6-5 with TRBJ1-2; 7 bases fit TRBD1. The length of the CDR3 is 16 residues. Per germline, CDR1 MNHEY and CDR2 SVGAGI. V lost 0 bases to trimming and J lost 5 bases; unmatched junction nucleotides: 9. CDR3 sequence: CASSYSILGRGYGYTF. The CDR3 DNA follows: TGTGCCAGCAGTTACTCGATCTTAGGCAGGGGGTATGGCTACACCTTC.

This chain links TRBV7-2 with TRBJ2-5, with D unclear. The germline CDR1 and CDR2 sequences are SGHTA and FQGNSA. This CDR3 comprises 13 residues. Trimming took 3 bases from V and 4 from J, leaving 9 bases between them. The CDR3 DNA reads as TGTGCCAGCAGCTTGTCCTTTCTAGAGACCCAGTACTTC. It codes for CASSLSFLETQYF.

The rearrangement joins TRBV7-8 to TRBJ1-1; TRBD1 matches 9 bases. The germline CDR1 and CDR2 sequences are SGHVS and FQNEAQ. This CDR3 contains 15 residues. The junction had 7 bases not matched to a gene; V was cut back by 4 bases and J by 4 bases. The CDR3 here is CASSYQGQGGTEAFF. In nucleotides, the CDR3 is TGTGCCAGCAGCTACCAGGGACAGGGTGGCACTGAAGCTTTCTTT. The whole variable domain, remainder taken from reference TRBV7-8 and TRBJ1-1, is GAGVSQSPRYKVAKRGQDVALRCDPISGHVSLFWYQQALGQGPEFLTYFQNEAQLDKSGLPSDRFFAERPEGSVSTLKIQRTQQEDSAVYLCASSYQGQGGTEAFFGQGTRLTVV.

This clonotype has ten or more counts. This chain links TRBV3-1 with TRBJ1-2; 8 nucleotides line up with TRBD1. Germline trimming cut 3 bases from V and 7 bases from J; bases unmatched to any gene: 10. This CDR3 is built from 15 residues. Germline V lookup: CDR1 LGHDT, CDR2 YNNKEL (reference sequence). The CDR3 nucleotides are TGTGCCAGCAGCCATGCCGTCGGACAGGGTGGTGGCTACACCTTC. Its translation is CASSHAVGQGGGYTF. The variable domain in full, with the rest retrieved from reference TRBV3-1 and TRBJ1-2, is DTAVSQTPKYLVTQMGNDKSIKCEQNLGHDTMYWYKQDSKKFLKIMFSYNNKELIINETVPNRFSPKSPDKAHLNLHINSLELGDSAVYFCASSHAVGQGGGYTFGSGTRLTVV.

Ten or more counts support this clonotype. This chain links TRBV7-2 with TRBJ2-3, with 10 bases that match TRBD2. With 0 bases clipped from V and 10 bases from J, the junction kept 7 bases outside the gene matches. Germline CDR1 reads SGHTA; CDR2 reads FQGNSA. This CDR3 is 15 amino acids long. CDR3 protein: CASSLAGASGGPQYF. CDR3 nucleotides: TGTGCCAGCAGCTTAGCGGGGGCTAGCGGGGGCCCGCAGTATTTT.

V usage is TRBV5-8 and J usage is TRBJ2-1; unclear D gene. Germline V CDR1 and CDR2: SGHTS, YDEGEE. The CDR3 consists of 13 residues. V was cut by 4 bases and J by 7 bases, with 12 bases left in between. In DNA, the CDR3 is TGTGCCAGCAGCATCGAGGTCGGGAATGAGCAGTTCTTC. It encodes CASSIEVGNEQFF.

V and J are TRBV11-2 and TRBJ2-1; 10 bases fit TRBD2. V gave up 5 bases and J gave up 7 bases; unmatched junction bases: 11. This CDR3 contains 16 residues. Per germline, CDR1 SGHAT and CDR2 FQNNGV. CDR3 sequence (DNA): TGTGCCAGCAGCCCTGGGACTAGCGAGGGAAGTAATGAGCAGTTCTTC. This codes for CASSPGTSEGSNEQFF. Full variable domain (remainder filled in from reference TRBV11-2 and TRBJ2-1): EAGVAQSPRYKIIEKRQSVAFWCNPISGHATLYWYQQILGQGPKLLIQFQNNGVVDDSQLPKDRFSAERLKGVDSTLKIQPAKLEDSAVYLCASSPGTSEGSNEQFFGPGTRLTVL.

In this sample, this clonotype turned up a few times. This chain links TRBV20-1 with TRBJ2-5; TRBD2 agrees at 13 bases. This CDR3 has 16 amino acids. The germline V gene encodes CDR1 DFQATT and CDR2 SNEGSKA (reference sequence). V gave up 1 base and J gave up 5 bases; unmatched junction bases: 7. Here the CDR3 reads CSARGGTSGKGETQYF. In DNA, the CDR3 is TGCAGTGCTAGAGGTGGGACTAGCGGGAAGGGGGAGACCCAGTACTTC.

The chain employs TRBV6-5 and TRBJ1-1; 7 bases are a match to TRBD1. The CDR3 loop spans 16 amino acids. Trimming cost V 0 bases and J 5 bases; bases outside gene matches: 9. Germline V CDR1 and CDR2: MNHEY, SVGAGI. The CDR3 loop reads CASSYSTAQGRTEAFF. The DNA of the CDR3 is TGTGCCAGCAGTTACTCGACCGCACAGGGGAGGACTGAAGCTTTCTTT.

This clonotype appeared many times. The V call is TRBV24-1, the J call TRBJ2-2; unclear D gene. The germline V gene has CDR1 KGHDR and CDR2 SFDVKD. CDR3 length: 16 residues. The V end lost 2 bases, the J end lost 7 bases, and 16 bases lay between the germline ends. As DNA, the CDR3 is TGTGCCACCAGTGATTCCGGAGCACTTCGAGGCGGGGAGCTGTTTTTT. Translated: CATSDSGALRGGELFF.